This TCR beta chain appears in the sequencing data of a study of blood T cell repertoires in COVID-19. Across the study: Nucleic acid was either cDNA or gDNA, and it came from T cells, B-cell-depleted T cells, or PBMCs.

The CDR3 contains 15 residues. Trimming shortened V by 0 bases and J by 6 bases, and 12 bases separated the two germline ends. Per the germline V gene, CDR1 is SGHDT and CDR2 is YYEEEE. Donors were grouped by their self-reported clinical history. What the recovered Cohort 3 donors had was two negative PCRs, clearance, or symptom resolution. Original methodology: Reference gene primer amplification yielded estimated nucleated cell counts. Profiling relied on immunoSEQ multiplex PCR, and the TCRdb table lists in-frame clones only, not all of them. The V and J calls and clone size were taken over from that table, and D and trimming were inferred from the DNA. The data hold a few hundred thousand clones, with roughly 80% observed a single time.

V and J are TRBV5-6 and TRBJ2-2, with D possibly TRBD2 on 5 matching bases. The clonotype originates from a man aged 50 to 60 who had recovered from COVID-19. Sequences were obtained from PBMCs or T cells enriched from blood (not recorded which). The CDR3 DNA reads TGTGCCAGCAGCTTGGGGACTTTTTATTCCGGGGAGCTGTTTTTT. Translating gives CASSLGTFYSGELFF. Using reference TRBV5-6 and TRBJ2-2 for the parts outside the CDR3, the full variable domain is DAGVTQSPTHLIKTRGQQVTLRCSPKSGHDTVSWYQQALGQGPQFIFQYYEEEERQRGNFPDRFSGHQFPNYSSELNVNALLLGDSALYLCASSLGTFYSGELFFGEGSRLTVL.